Here is one T cell receptor beta chain with its context. What antigen it recognizes has not been identified. A clone one base away is much larger, so this may be a read error. This entry comes from a study of Graves' ophthalmopathy and Graves' hyperthyroidism (dated by TCRdb to 2017 to 2018). Study-wide context: Hyperthyroidism was considered stable if no progression to ophthalmopathy occurred within 18 months of follow-up. To tell Graves' ophthalmopathy apart from Graves' hyperthyroidism, and to predict which patients would progress to ophthalmopathy, the study relied on TCR beta repertoire signatures. In total, 135 blood samples were TCR-sequenced: 43 ophthalmopathy, 80 or so hyperthyroidism and around 17 hyperthyroidism-to-ophthalmopathy patients. To explore V-J signatures that separate ophthalmopathy from hyperthyroidism, a discovery set of approximately 100 patients was enrolled, consisting of about 41 with ophthalmopathy and about 60 with stable hyperthyroidism. An independent validation cohort was composed of approximately 19 hyperthyroidism patients and 17 patients who later progressed from hyperthyroidism to ophthalmopathy. T-cell repertoires of thyroid tissue and blood were compared in 5 or 6 hyperthyroidism patients. Following sample collection, hyperthyroidism patients were given methimazole at a starting dose of 30 mg daily, and ophthalmopathy patients were given high-dose intravenous methylprednisolone.

Clipping removes 0 bases from V and 11 bases from J, with 12 as the unmatched junction base count. CDR3 length: 15 amino acids, cysteine to phenylalanine. Of all the DNA, just the CDR3 is kept, 45 bases in frame from base 1. The germline V gene provides CDR1 SGHRS and CDR2 YFSETQ. The study at large found these results: The 13-signature model separated ophthalmopathy from stable hyperthyroidism with 85% to 90% sensitivity and around 84% specificity in cross-validation, and 80%/75% in the test set. Among expanded thyroid clonotypes with frequency above 0.001, most also showed up in blood, which suggests that blood repertoires may reflect the thyroid immune response. Sample size was not statistically predetermined, and group allocation was not concealed from the investigators. In validation, the model predicted ophthalmopathy progression with about 71% sensitivity and roughly 72% specificity; roughly eleven predicted patients were CT-confirmed with GO in a median of about 6.1 months.

Hyperthyroidism patients were newly diagnosed, with disease duration under 2 months, and aged 18 to 65 years. Patients with other autoimmune diseases, uncontrolled infections, pregnancy or lactation were excluded from the study. Clinical symptoms, serum thyroxine, TRAb, thyroid ultrasound and orbital computed tomography formed the basis of the diagnosis. Total RNA was extracted using Trizol reagent, and RNA quality was checked on an Agilent 2100 Bioanalyzer. TCR beta CDR3 regions were amplified from RNA transcripts for repertoire sequencing. The first round was an RT-PCR using HTBI primers with the Qiagen OneStep RT-PCR kit, and this first round was followed by a second-round multiplex PCR, then size selection and purification. Libraries were sequenced on an Illumina HiSeq2000 using paired-end 100 bp reads. Per the original workflow: Reads were processed with SOAPnuke, discarding reads with adapters, uncalled bases, mean Phred below 15, or no exact constant-primer or identifier match. High-quality paired reads were merged with COPE v1.2.5. Each unique nucleotide sequence was defined as a clonotype, and clonotypes were aligned to IMGT TRB V, D and J references with MiTCR v1.1. The analysis was limited to V-J combinations with a frequency above 0.0001, which together covered 98% to 99.2% of repertoires. For each V-J combination, a TCR clonal expansion and chaos score was defined as F50 clonal expansion divided by the chaos observed in the TCRdist matrix. Welch's t-statistics and random forest were used to narrow the features down to approximately 13 V-J combinations, which were then fed into a naive Bayes classifier. Thyroid-blood repertoire similarity was quantified with the Morisita-Horn index. In TCRdb, the public reads were trimmed at Q25 with fastp and aligned with MiXCR, with productive beta chains retained. Rows are unified per CDR3 protein, each entry keeping the most common DNA and genes. The V and J calls and clone size are TCRdb's, not the authors'. The sample table lists around 1,200,000 distinct CDR3 sequences, about 38% of them with a count of one. The top ten clones comprise approximately 10% of the sample.

The TCR sequence derives from an adult man with Graves' hyperthyroidism. The specimen sequenced was peripheral blood or thyroid tissue (not recorded which). The chain is made from TRBV5-1 and TRBJ2-5, and TRBD1 aligns with 8 junction nucleotides. The CDR3 has the sequence CASSLDAGGSGEQYF. The DNA is TGCGCCAGCAGCTTGGACGCAGGGGGCTCGGGGGAGCAGTACTTC. With the rest looked up from the reference TRBV5-1 and TRBJ2-5 genes rather than sequenced, the full variable domain is KAGVTQTPRYLIKTRGQQVTLSCSPISGHRSVSWYQQTPGQGLQFLFEYFSETQRNKGNFPGRFSGRQFSNSRSEMNVSTLELGDSALYLCASSLDAGGSGEQYFGPGTRLLVL.